This TCR beta chain was captured in a study of T cell responses to AZD1222 COVID-19 vaccine. Study findings and constraints: CD4 TCRs associated with vaccination spanned spike, dominating at 160-218 and 743-854.

Produced via immunoSEQ multiplex PCR; TCRdb's table is partial and in-frame only. The sample shows some 200,000 clones, approximately 89% of them seen only once. Between the trimmed V and J ends, which lost 6 bases and 8 bases, there was a span of 9 bases. This CDR3 region has 11 residues. Germline CDR1 SGHRS, CDR2 YFSETQ. Remarks on this clone: Its antigen is still unknown.

V and J are TRBV5-1 and TRBJ2-1; D is uncertain. Sample: peripheral blood, taken 28 days after the second AZD1222 dose. This receptor was identified in an adult who received the AZD1222 COVID-19 vaccine. CDR3 sequence (DNA): TGCGCCAGCAAGCTTAAGGATGAGCAGTTCTTC. This codes for CASKLKDEQFF.